This T cell receptor (beta chain) emerged from a study of CD8+CD57+ T cells in acquired aplastic anemia. Previously, flow cytometry had revealed CD8+CD57+ cell expansion in the patients chosen for sequencing. As a group, the patients uniformly had severe acquired aplastic anemia. All patients were therapy-naive when blood was sampled. V lost 8 bases to trimming and J lost 2 bases; unmatched junction nucleotides: 4. The CDR3 has 13 residues. The germline gives CDR1 SQVTM, CDR2 ANQGSEA. Genomic DNA, serving as template, underwent TCR beta VDJ and CDR3 profiling. MiXCR, applied by TCRdb to the reads, yields one record per CDR3 protein. The profile shows about 180,000 distinct CDR3 sequences, more than 45% of them singletons.

The clonotype originates from a human donor with aplastic anemia. This chain links TRBV29-1 with TRBJ2-3; 10 bases map to TRBD2. The sequenced sample consisted of sorted CD4+, CD8+, or CD8+CD57+ T cells (not recorded which) from PBMCs. The CDR3, as DNA: TGCAGCACACTAGCGGGGACCACAGATACGCAGTATTTT. This encodes CSTLAGTTDTQYF.